This T cell receptor (beta chain) was profiled in a study of cytomegalovirus exposure and HLA in healthy donors. In the PCR, 60 Vbeta and 13 Jbeta primers were used. Sequenced by immunoSEQ multiplex PCR; TCRdb stores in-frame clones only, minus some. The table has roughly 150,000 clones, over 60% seen once. The CDR3 has 14 residues. V was trimmed by 4 bases and J by 3 bases, leaving 13 bases between them. Germline assignment: CDR1 KGHSH and CDR2 LQKENI. Study-wide results and limits: A later analysis revealed that TCR association rates differed between HLA loci, peaking at DRB1 and bottoming out at HLA-C.

In the case of this clone: Its target is not known.

Material: PBMCs. This receptor was taken from a young man in good health and CMV-seronegative. This chain links TRBV18 with TRBJ2-7; D gene uncertain. CDR3 in amino acids: CASSLGFPSYEQYF. CDR3 DNA: TGTGCCAGCTCACTGGGCTTCCCGAGCTACGAGCAGTACTTC.